These T cell receptor beta chains were read from a single sample in a study of OX40 agonist ivuxolimab in advanced cancers. Assay used: immunoSEQ multiplex PCR; TCRdb lists only in-frame clones, some missing. The sample lists 65,000 to 70,000 clones; roughly 80% were seen once. This specimen consisted of CD4+ or CD8+ T cells sorted from blood, obtained in a trial of the OX40 agonist ivuxolimab. Every receptor here comes from an adult with an advanced solid tumor such as melanoma, head and neck, liver or kidney cancer. Both conserved end residues are part of each CDR3. D genes are given only for firm matches. A row's size may be missing; if present it is once, few, many or a size class.

- | TRBJ2-5 | - | TRBV2 | TGTGCCAGCAGCGAACTGTATTGGGGCAGTCAAGAGACCCAGTACTTC | CASSELYWGSQETQYF
- | TRBJ1-6 | once | TRBV7-2 | TGTGCCAGCAGCTTGCAGGGCCTTGATAATTCACCCCTCCACTTT | CASSLQGLDNSPLHF
- | TRBJ2-2 | once | TRBV7-9 | TGTGCCAGCAGCTTAGGTTACACCGGGGAGCTGTTTTTT | CASSLGYTGELFF
- | TRBJ1-4 | - | TRBV29-1 | TGCAGCGTAGCTAAAACAGGGCTCGAAAAACTGTTTTTT | CSVAKTGLEKLFF
- | TRBJ1-5 | - | TRBV9 | TGTGCCAGCAGCGTAGGTTCAGGTTATAGCAATCAGCCCCAGCATTTT | CASSVGSGYSNQPQHF
- | TRBJ2-6 | - | TRBV2 | TGTGCCAGCAGGCCGGGGGCCAGCTCTGGGGCCAACGTCCTGACTTTC | CASRPGASSGANVLTF
- | TRBJ2-1 | - | TRBV11-3 | TGTGCCAGCAGCTTAAGGGCAGGACCTGAGCAGTTCTTC | CASSLRAGPEQFF
- | TRBJ2-2 | once | TRBV19 | TGTGCCAGTAGTATCAGGGAAGGGAACACCGGGGAGCTGTTTTTT | CASSIREGNTGELFF
- | TRBJ1-4 | - | TRBV4-2 | TGTGCCAGCGGATCCGGGACCGTACGCCCTAATGAAAAACTGTTTTTT | CASGSGTVRPNEKLFF
- | TRBJ2-5 | - | TRBV5-6 | TGTGCCAGCAGCACATCTTCCGGACTTTCGTCATTCCAAGAGACCCAGTACTTC | CASSTSSGLSSFQETQYF
- | TRBJ1-1 | - | TRBV15 | TGTGCCACCAGCAGAGATAGCGGGGATGCTGAAGCTTTCTTT | CATSRDSGDAEAFF
- | TRBJ2-7 | - | TRBV6-1 | TGTGCCAGCGAGGCCAGGGAGACCTACGAGCAGTACTTC | CASEARETYEQYF
TRBD2 | TRBJ2-5 | - | TRBV5-1 | TGCGCCAGCGGCGGGGGGCCGGGGGAGACCCAGTACTTC | CASGGGPGETQYF
- | TRBJ2-5 | medium-sized | TRBV18 | TGTGCCAGCTCACCCGGGTCTTCACACAGGGAGACCCAGTACTTC | CASSPGSSHRETQYF
- | TRBJ1-3 | - | TRBV30 | TGTGCCTGGACGGAGTTCTCTGGAAACACCATATATTTT | CAWTEFSGNTIYF
- | TRBJ1-3 | once | TRBV18 | TGTGCCAGCTCGGAGGACGGCAGCTCTGGAAACACCATATATTTT | CASSEDGSSGNTIYF
- | TRBJ2-3 | - | TRBV6-5 | TGTGCCAGCAGTTTGGCGGGTTTGCCCCGAGATACGCAGTATTTT | CASSLAGLPRDTQYF
- | TRBJ2-1 | - | TRBV19 | TGTGCCAGTAGTATAGTCAGGGCATCCTACAATGAGCAGTTCTTC | CASSIVRASYNEQFF
- | TRBJ1-4 | - | TRBV6-1 | TGTGCCAGCAGGGTCCCACAGGGCCCGTATGAAAAACTGTTTTTT | CASRVPQGPYEKLFF
- | TRBJ2-2 | - | TRBV7-2 | TGTGCCAGCAGCTTAGGAGGCAAAAGGACAGCGACCGGGGAGCTGTTTTTT | CASSLGGKRTATGELFF
- | TRBJ2-3 | - | TRBV2 | TGTGCCAGCAGTTGGTCGGGCACAGATACGCAGTATTTT | CASSWSGTDTQYF
- | TRBJ1-1 | - | TRBV9 | TGTGCCAGCAGCCCCCGCCCGGGGGGGGGAGCCCAAGCTTTCTTT | CASSPRPGGGAQAFF
TRBD1 | TRBJ1-2 | few | TRBV19 | TGTGCCAGCCCCCGGACAGGGGTCTATGGCTACACCTTC | CASPRTGVYGYTF
TRBD1 | TRBJ1-3 | - | TRBV6-5 | TGTGCCAGCAGTTCCCGGGACAGTCCAAACACCATATATTTT | CASSSRDSPNTIYF
- | TRBJ1-6 | - | TRBV6-5 | TGTGCCAGCAGTTCTGGGCAGGGTTATAATTCACCCCTCCACTTT | CASSSGQGYNSPLHF
- | TRBJ1-1 | - | TRBV5-8 | TGTGCCAGCAGTCCCGGTCGGGGTAGGGTCGGCACTGAAGCTTTCTTT | CASSPGRGRVGTEAFF
- | TRBJ2-7 | - | TRBV6-5 | TGTGCCAGCCGCCGGGACAGCGACGGGAGCTACGAGCAGTACTTC | CASRRDSDGSYEQYF
- | TRBJ2-5 | - | TRBV7-9 | TGTGCCAGCAGCGCGTACAGTGGGGACCTCGAAGAGACCCAGTACTTC | CASSAYSGDLEETQYF
- | TRBJ2-7 | - | TRBV7-9 | TGTGCCAGCAGCTTAGTGTCAGGGGATTACGAGCAGTACTTC | CASSLVSGDYEQYF
- | TRBJ2-7 | - | TRBV7-3 | TGTGCCAGCAGCTTAAGTGGCGGGGCCGAGCAGTACTTC | CASSLSGGAEQYF
TRBD2 | TRBJ2-7 | - | TRBV28 | TGTGCCAGCAGACCCAGGACTAGCGGGAGATGGCGCTACGAGCAGTACTTC | CASRPRTSGRWRYEQYF
- | TRBJ2-7 | - | TRBV7-2 | TGTGCCAGCAGCCAATACCAGAGCTGGAGCTCCTACGAGCAGTACTTC | CASSQYQSWSSYEQYF
TRBD1 | TRBJ2-5 | - | TRBV6-5 | TGTGCCAGCAGTTACGGACAGGGCCAAAAAGAGACCCAGTACTTC | CASSYGQGQKETQYF